The 27 T cell receptor beta chains listed next were all sequenced from one sample in a study of shared T cell receptors in the human thymus. Generated by immunoSEQ multiplex PCR, the TCRdb table keeps only in-frame clones and is missing some. The table records some 760,000 clones, roughly 88% of them present only once. This sample also belongs to another study, concerning human thymus T cells.

The sequencing input was thymocytes. These receptors originate from a girl in the first two years of life with a congenital heart defect.

CDR3 nucleotide sequence: TGTGCCTATACTAGCGGGGGAGGATTCTACGAGCAGTACTTC. Protein product: CAYTSGGGFYEQYF. V and J are TRBV30 and TRBJ2-7, with TRBD2 matching 11 bases. With V trimmed by 7 bases and J by 3 bases, 8 bases remained unmatched. CDR3 length: 14 amino acids. Germline V gene lookup returns CDR1 GTSNPN and CDR2 SVGIG (reference sequence).

This chain uses TRBV7-9 with TRBJ2-7; a possible D gene is TRBD2 (6 bases). V was clipped by 1 base and J by 2 bases, with 15 bases between them. CDR3 length: 16 residues. Germline CDR1 reads SEHNR; CDR2 reads FQNEAQ (reference sequence). The CDR3 nucleotides are TGTGCCAGCAGCTTAGGGAGGGCCGGGGGTCCCTACGAGCAGTACTTC. Residues: CASSLGRAGGPYEQYF.

The chain links TRBV2 to TRBJ2-1, with TRBD2 matching over 11 bases. The CDR3 covers 15 residues. Germline V CDR1 and CDR2: SNHLY, FYNNEI. V gave up 2 bases and J gave up 8 bases; unmatched junction bases: 5. The CDR3: CASSEPSGGSHEQFF. CDR3 in DNA: TGTGCCAGCAGTGAACCTAGCGGGGGGTCCCATGAGCAGTTCTTC.

The gene calls are TRBV7-3 and TRBJ1-1; unclear D gene. This CDR3 is 13 amino acids long. Germline assignment: CDR1 SGHTA and CDR2 FQGTGA. V was pared by 2 bases and J by 3 bases, with 7 bases between. In DNA form, the CDR3 reads TGTGCCAGCAGCTTACTAGAGGACACTGAAGCTTTCTTT. This codes for CASSLLEDTEAFF.

The chain is built from TRBV19 and TRBJ2-2; 14 positions match TRBD2. CDR3 size: 20 residues. In germline, CDR1 is LNHDA, CDR2 SQIVND (reference sequence). V dropped 3 bases and J dropped 1; count of bases not matched to a gene: 10. CDR3 DNA sequence: TGTGCCAGTAGTATTTCTTATAGACTAGCGGGGGGGCGGAACACCGGGGAGCTGTTTTTT. This encodes CASSISYRLAGGRNTGELFF.

The chain couples TRBV6-1 to TRBJ1-4; D is perhaps TRBD1 (5 bases). The CDR3 runs 17 residues. In germline, CDR1 is MNHNS, CDR2 SASEGT. Trimming took off 2 bases at V and 10 bases at J, with 23 bases between the two ends. For the CDR3, the DNA is TGTGCCAGCAGTGAACTGGGGGGGGATCGGAGTAATCGAAAACTGTTTTTT. This encodes CASSELGGDRSNRKLFF.

The rearrangement uses TRBV23-1 and TRBJ2-7; D gene uncertain. TRBV23-1 is flagged as an ORF with uncertain function. The length of the CDR3 is 15 residues. V dropped 0 bases and J dropped 2 bases, with 11 bases sitting between them. In nucleotides, the CDR3 is TGCGCCAGCAGTCAATCGCAAGCTATTACCTACGAGCAGTACTTC. This encodes CASSQSQAITYEQYF.

The rearrangement joins TRBV16 to TRBJ1-1; D is perhaps TRBD1 (5 bases). CDR1 is KGHSY, CDR2 FQNENV, per germline. This CDR3 has 15 residues. With 4 bases removed from V and 1 base from J, the gap between germline ends came to 13 bases. CDR3 sequence reads: CASSRQRPANTEAFF. The CDR3 bases are TGTGCCAGCAGCCGACAGAGACCGGCGAACACTGAAGCTTTCTTT.

V gene TRBV11-2 combines with J gene TRBJ2-1; 12 bases agree with TRBD2. The germline V gene encodes CDR1 SGHAT and CDR2 FQNNGV. The CDR3 has 16 residues. V trimming: 1 base; J trimming: 6 bases; junction bases outside the gene matches: 4. The CDR3 loop reads CASSLGLAGGLNEQFF. For the CDR3, the DNA is TGTGCCAGCAGCTTAGGTCTAGCGGGGGGGCTCAATGAGCAGTTCTTC.

This clone turned up a few times. This rearrangement joins TRBV6-5 to TRBJ2-7; 8 bases are shared with TRBD1. The V segment lost 6 bases and the J segment 4 bases; nucleotides outside the gene matches: 11. The CDR3 contains 15 residues. CDR1 is MNHEY and CDR2 is SVGAGI in the germline V gene. This chain's CDR3 is CASRGRAGGAYEQYF. The CDR3, as DNA: TGTGCCAGCAGAGGAAGGGCAGGGGGCGCATACGAGCAGTACTTC.

The gene calls are TRBV9 and TRBJ1-2; TRBD1 might be the D (6 bases). The germline V gene encodes CDR1 SGDLS and CDR2 YYNGEE. The CDR3 consists of 14 residues. V lost 2 bases, J lost 4 bases, and 12 bases lay in between. CDR3 in amino acids: CASSVRDNSYGYTF. In DNA form, the CDR3 reads TGTGCCAGCAGCGTTAGGGACAACTCCTATGGCTACACCTTC. Full variable domain (rest looked up from reference TRBV9 and TRBJ1-2): DSGVTQTPKHLITATGQRVTLRCSPRSGDLSVYWYQQSLDQGLQFLIQYYNGEERAKGNILERFSAQQFPDLHSELNLSSLELGDSALYFCASSVRDNSYGYTFGSGTRLTVV.

The V and J genes are TRBV5-1 and TRBJ1-4; maybe TRBD1 (6 bases). Trimming took off 2 bases at V and 5 bases at J, with 16 bases between the two ends. This CDR3 region has 16 residues. The V gene's germline CDR1 is SGHRS and CDR2 YFSETQ. CDR3 amino acids: CASSFSGQPVNEKLFF. CDR3 sequence (DNA): TGCGCCAGCAGCTTTTCCGGACAGCCCGTCAATGAAAAACTGTTTTTT.

V and J are TRBV7-9 and TRBJ2-3; 12 positions agree with TRBD2. V dropped 5 bases and J dropped 4; count of bases not matched to a gene: 4. This CDR3 contains 15 residues. The germline V gene has CDR1 SEHNR and CDR2 FQNEAQ (reference sequence). The CDR3 region has the DNA TGTGCCAGCAGCCCTAGCGGGGGGGCCCCAGATACGCAGTATTTT. It yields the protein CASSPSGGAPDTQYF.

The chain is built from TRBV10-1 and TRBJ1-1; weak D call: TRBD1 (6 bases). The CDR3 covers 15 residues. The V end lost 6 bases, the J end lost 0 bases, and 14 bases lay between the germline ends. Germline values: CDR1 WNHNN, CDR2 SYGVQD (reference sequence). This CDR3 reads CASSYRGQLNTEAFF. In DNA, the CDR3 is TGCGCCAGCAGCTATCGTGGACAGTTGAACACTGAAGCTTTCTTT.

This clone was seen only a few times. The rearrangement uses TRBV25-1 and TRBJ1-1; no reliable D call. V gave up 6 bases and J gave up 3 bases, with 23 bases separating them. The CDR3 extends over 17 amino acids. From germline, CDR1 is MGHDK and CDR2 SYGVNS. CDR3 nucleotide sequence: TGTGCCAGCAGATCCATAGATCGAGGGCCTCGGGACACTGAAGCTTTCTTT. This sequence encodes CASRSIDRGPRDTEAFF. The full variable domain, its missing parts supplied by reference TRBV25-1 and TRBJ1-1, is EADIYQTPRYLVIGTGKKITLECSQTMGHDKMYWYQQDPGMELHLIHYSYGVNSTEKGDLSSESTVSRIRTEHFPLTLESARPSHTSQYLCASRSIDRGPRDTEAFFGQGTRLTVV.

Notes on this clone: The same CDR3 also results from other DNA sequences found in this sample. The V call is TRBV5-1, the J call TRBJ1-6, with TRBD1 matching over 7 bases. Looked up from germline, CDR1 is SGHRS and CDR2 is YFSETQ. The CDR3 is made up of 17 amino acids. Unmatched junction bases numbered 6, after V lost 3 bases and J lost 0 bases. In nucleotides, the CDR3 is TGCGCCAGCAGCTGGGGGACAGTTAGCTCCTATAATTCACCCCTCCACTTT. Its translation: CASSWGTVSSYNSPLHF. Full variable domain (rest looked up from reference TRBV5-1 and TRBJ1-6): KAGVTQTPRYLIKTRGQQVTLSCSPISGHRSVSWYQQTPGQGLQFLFEYFSETQRNKGNFPGRFSGRQFSNSRSEMNVSTLELGDSALYLCASSWGTVSSYNSPLHFGNGTRLTVT.

V usage is TRBV28 and J usage is TRBJ1-5, with 9 bases matching TRBD1. From germline, CDR1 is MDHEN and CDR2 SYDVKM. The V gene end was trimmed by 1 base and the J gene end by 4 bases; junction bases not matched to a gene: 8. The CDR3 runs to 17 residues. CDR3 sequence reads: CASSLSRRDRENQPQHF. Here the CDR3 DNA reads TGTGCCAGCAGTTTATCCCGGAGGGACAGGGAGAATCAGCCCCAGCATTTT.

The chain links TRBV5-6 to TRBJ2-1; weak D call: TRBD1 (5 bases). This CDR3 has 18 residues. Germline-derived CDR1 and CDR2 are SGHDT and YYEEEE. V lost 4 bases, J lost 1 base, and 21 bases lay in between. The CDR3, as DNA: TGTGCCAGCAGCCCCCCCCCTCACGACAGCCGGTCCTACAATGAGCAGTTCTTC. Translating it yields CASSPPPHDSRSYNEQFF.

The chain uses TRBV27 and TRBJ1-5; unclear D gene. V gave up 1 base and J gave up 6 bases, with 22 bases separating them. The CDR3 length is 18 residues. Germline lookup yields CDR1 MNHEY and CDR2 SMNVEV (reference sequence). CDR3 nucleotides: TGTGCCAGCAGTTTATTTCCTCCGGGGAGGACGCAAGGTCAGCCCCAGCATTTT. Its protein product is CASSLFPPGRTQGQPQHF.

This clone was seen only once. This chain joins TRBV11-2 and TRBJ2-3; D is perhaps TRBD1 (6 bases). Germline assignment: CDR1 SGHAT and CDR2 FQNNGV. The CDR3 totals 12 residues. With 5 bases removed from V and 6 bases from J, the gap between germline ends came to 9 bases. CDR3 in DNA: TGTGCCAGCAGCGTACAGGGCGATACGCAGTATTTT. As protein: CASSVQGDTQYF.

The chain recombines TRBV5-1 with TRBJ1-2; TRBD1 aligns across 7 bases. The J segment lost 4 bases and the V segment lost 0 bases, leaving 3 bases of the junction unmatched. The V gene's germline CDR1 is SGHRS and CDR2 YFSETQ. CDR3 length equals 14 residues. The CDR3 coding sequence is TGCGCCAGCAGCTTGGGGGACAGCCTCTATGGCTACACCTTC. Amino acids: CASSLGDSLYGYTF.

The chain carries TRBV14 and TRBJ1-1; TRBD1 might be the D (5 bases). Trimming removed 0 bases at V and 6 bases at J, with 14 bases between. CDR3 length: 15 residues. CDR1 is SGHDN, CDR2 FVKESK, per germline. Written as DNA, the CDR3 is TGTGCCAGCAGCCAAGACGGCCAGGGCACCTCTGAAGCTTTCTTT. Encoded protein: CASSQDGQGTSEAFF.

This clone came up a few times. J is TRBJ1-6 and V is TRBV5-1; 12 nucleotides align to TRBD1. V gave up 0 bases and J gave up 12 bases; unmatched junction bases: 4. This CDR3 is built from 15 residues. CDR1 and CDR2 (germline): SGHRS, YFSETQ. CDR3 nucleotides: TGCGCCAGCAGCTTGGGGGACAGGGGGCGGGTACCCCTCCACTTT. Residues: CASSLGDRGRVPLHF.

The chain couples TRBV9 to TRBJ2-3; 8 nucleotides match TRBD2. From germline, CDR1 is SGDLS and CDR2 YYNGEE. V trimming: 0 bases; J trimming: 2 bases; junction bases outside the gene matches: 11. The length of the CDR3 is 18 residues. DNA of the CDR3: TGTGCCAGCAGCGTAGAAGCGGGGGTAGCACGCCCCACAGATACGCAGTATTTT. Amino acid sequence: CASSVEAGVARPTDTQYF.

The chain recombines TRBV28 with TRBJ1-5, with a possible D match to TRBD1 (5 bases). The CDR3 is 15 residues long. Germline V lookup: CDR1 MDHEN, CDR2 SYDVKM. V was trimmed by 2 bases and J by 5 bases, leaving 13 bases between them. CDR3 sequence: CASSLLGVRDQPQHF. The CDR3 nucleotides read TGTGCCAGCAGTTTACTAGGGGTAAGGGATCAGCCCCAGCATTTT.

The chain employs TRBV18 and TRBJ1-1, with 9 nucleotides matching TRBD1. With V trimmed by 3 bases and J by 3 bases, 2 bases remained unmatched. Per the germline V gene, CDR1 is KGHSH and CDR2 is LQKENI. This CDR3 is 14 amino acids long. The CDR3 reads CASSPGTGHTEAFF. The CDR3 DNA reads as TGTGCCAGCTCACCCGGGACAGGGCACACTGAAGCTTTCTTT.

This CDR3 is CATSRGEPTGFNYEQYF. As DNA, the CDR3 is TGTGCCACCAGCAGAGGCGAGCCGACAGGGTTCAACTACGAGCAGTACTTC. The V and J genes are TRBV15 and TRBJ2-7; 7 bases map to TRBD1. This CDR3 is built from 17 residues. Germline CDR1 and CDR2: LNHNV and YYDKDF (reference sequence). V lost 1 base and J lost 3; bases outside the gene matches: 12. Full variable domain (rest looked up from reference TRBV15 and TRBJ2-7): DAMVIQNPRYQVTQFGKPVTLSCSQTLNHNVMYWYQQKSSQAPKLLFHYYDKDFNNEADTPDNFQSRRPNTSFCFLDIRSPGLGDTAMYLCATSRGEPTGFNYEQYFGPGTRLTVT.